This TCR beta chain derives from a study of Graves' ophthalmopathy and Graves' hyperthyroidism (dated 2018 in TCRdb). Broadly, across the study: A patient counted as having stable hyperthyroidism if there was no progression to ophthalmopathy within 18 months of follow-up. T-cell repertoires of thyroid tissue and blood were compared in a handful of hyperthyroidism patients. Following sample collection, hyperthyroidism patients were given methimazole at a starting dose of 30 mg daily, and ophthalmopathy patients were given high-dose intravenous methylprednisolone. To explore V-J signatures that distinguish ophthalmopathy from hyperthyroidism, a discovery set of roughly 98 patients was enrolled, made up of 40 to 45 with ophthalmopathy and some 58 with stable hyperthyroidism. The study used signatures of the TCR beta repertoire to tell Graves' ophthalmopathy apart from Graves' hyperthyroidism and to predict which patients would progress to ophthalmopathy. In total, approximately 130 blood samples were TCR-sequenced: fewer than 50 ophthalmopathy, some 75 hyperthyroidism and approximately 17 hyperthyroidism-to-ophthalmopathy patients. For independent validation, a separate cohort was made up of approximately 19 hyperthyroidism patients plus 17 patients who later progressed from hyperthyroidism to ophthalmopathy. Broader findings and caveats from the paper: Sample size was not predetermined statistically, and investigators were not blinded to group allocation. Most expanded thyroid clonotypes with a frequency above 0.001 also appeared in blood, which suggests that blood repertoires may reflect the immune response in the thyroid. In cross-validation, the 13-signature model distinguished ophthalmopathy from stable hyperthyroidism with 87.88% sensitivity and approximately 81% specificity, while in the test set the corresponding values were around 79% and 71%. In validation, the model predicted ophthalmopathy progression with about 71% sensitivity and 72.22% specificity; around twelve predicted patients were CT-confirmed with GO in a median of about 7.1 months.

V and J are trimmed by 5 bases and 4 bases, and the gene matches miss 13 bases of the junction. CDR1 and CDR2 are read off the germline V gene as SNHLY and FYNNEI. The CDR3 numbers 17 residues from cysteine through phenylalanine. The sequence is cut down to CDR3 DNA, 51 bases in frame from base 1. A remark on this clonotype: What antigen it recognizes has not been identified. No qualities accompany the bases; no much larger clone lies one base away.

TCR beta CDR3 regions were amplified from RNA transcripts for repertoire sequencing. A first-round RT-PCR used HTBI primers with the Qiagen OneStep RT-PCR kit, followed by a second-round multiplex PCR, size selection and purification. Libraries were sequenced paired-end with 100 bp reads on an Illumina HiSeq2000. The original pipeline was this. SOAPnuke was used to process the reads, throwing out any read that had adapters, had uncalled bases, had a mean Phred below 15, or lacked an exact constant-primer or identifier match. COPE v1.2.5 was used to merge the high-quality paired reads. Each unique nucleotide sequence was treated as a clonotype, and MiTCR v1.1 was used to align the clonotypes to the IMGT TRB V, D and J references. The analysis was limited to V-J combinations with a frequency above 0.0001, which together covered over 99% of the repertoires. For each V-J combination, a TCR clonal expansion and chaos score was defined as the ratio of F50 clonal expansion to chaos observed in the TCRdist matrix. Welch's t-statistics and random forest were used to reduce the features to 10 to 15 V-J combinations, which were then used as input to a naive Bayes classifier. Thyroid-blood repertoire similarity was quantified with the Morisita-Horn index. TCRdb itself trimmed the public reads at Q25 with fastp, ran MiXCR and retained productive beta chains. Entries that share a CDR3 protein sequence are merged under the most common genes and DNA. It is TCRdb's table, rather than the study itself, that gives the V and J calls and clone size. This sample holds roughly 1.1 million distinct CDR3 sequences; about 35% were observed only once. Of the sample, 8.5% to 14% falls within the top ten clones.

The hyperthyroidism patients were 18 to 65 years old and newly diagnosed, with a disease duration of less than 2 months. Anyone with other autoimmune diseases, uncontrolled infections, pregnancy or lactation was excluded from the study. Clinical symptoms, serum thyroxine, TRAb, thyroid ultrasound and orbital computed tomography were used for diagnosis. Total RNA was extracted using Trizol reagent, and RNA quality was checked on an Agilent 2100 Bioanalyzer. Sequenced input: peripheral blood or thyroid tissue (not recorded which). The chain is made from TRBV2 and TRBJ2-5; 10 middle bases align to TRBD1. This TCR came from an adult man with Graves' hyperthyroidism. The CDR3 loop reads CASSQERDRGEGETQYF. The base sequence is TGTGCCAGCAGTCAAGAGCGGGACAGGGGAGAAGGAGAGACCCAGTACTTC.